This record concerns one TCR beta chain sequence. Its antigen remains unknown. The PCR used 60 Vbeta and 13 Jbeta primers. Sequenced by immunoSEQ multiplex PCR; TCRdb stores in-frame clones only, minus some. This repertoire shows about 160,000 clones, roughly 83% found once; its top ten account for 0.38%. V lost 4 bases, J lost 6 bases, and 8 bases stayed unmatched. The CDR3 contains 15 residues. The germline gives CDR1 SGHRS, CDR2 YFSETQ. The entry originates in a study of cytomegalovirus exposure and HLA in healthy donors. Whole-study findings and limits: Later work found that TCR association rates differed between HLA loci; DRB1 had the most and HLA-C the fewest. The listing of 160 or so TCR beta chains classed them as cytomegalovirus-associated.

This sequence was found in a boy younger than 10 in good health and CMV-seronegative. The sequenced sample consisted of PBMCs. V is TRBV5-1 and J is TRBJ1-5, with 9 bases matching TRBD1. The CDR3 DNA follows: TGCGCCAGCAGCACAGGGACAGGGTTCGGTCAGCCCCAGCATTTT. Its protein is CASSTGTGFGQPQHF.